The 13 T cell receptor beta chains listed next were all sequenced from one sample in a study of blood T cell repertoires in COVID-19. The assay was immunoSEQ multiplex PCR, and TCRdb's table has in-frame clones only and misses some. Found here are 300,000 to 350,000 clones, 85% to 90% of them singletons; the top ten hold about 6.9%. The sequenced sample was peripheral blood. Source of these receptors: a woman aged 45-60 years with COVID-19, enrolled during active disease.

The chain recombines TRBV18 with TRBJ1-2; 10 bases line up with TRBD1. CDR3 size: 14 residues. The germline V gene has CDR1 KGHSH and CDR2 LQKENI. Trimming cost V 6 bases and J 3 bases; bases outside gene matches: 4. The CDR3: CASSPGTGDYGYTF. DNA for the CDR3: TGTGCCAGCTCCCCAGGGACAGGGGACTATGGCTACACCTTC.

The count of this clone is one. V gene TRBV7-9 combines with J gene TRBJ2-7, with TRBD2 matching 7 bases. The CDR3 is made up of 16 amino acids. Germline values: CDR1 SEHNR, CDR2 FQNEAQ (reference sequence). V trimming: 5 bases; J trimming: 2 bases; junction bases outside the gene matches: 12. The DNA of the CDR3 is TGTGCCAGCAGCGACGGAGCGGGGCCCCACCCCTACGAGCAGTACTTC. Its translation: CASSDGAGPHPYEQYF.

The chain links TRBV6-5 to TRBJ1-2; a possible D gene is TRBD1 (5 bases). V dropped 0 bases and J dropped 7 bases, with 12 bases sitting between them. The V gene's germline CDR1 is MNHEY and CDR2 SVGAGI. The CDR3 is 14 amino acids. The CDR3 nucleotides are TGTGCCAGCAGTTACTCGAGTCAGGGACTTGGCTACACCTTC. It is translated as CASSYSSQGLGYTF.

This sequence joins TRBV6-2 or TRBV6-3 and TRBJ1-1; no clear D. From germline, CDR1 is MNHEY and CDR2 SVGEGT. This CDR3 contains 12 residues. Trimming took 5 bases from V and 0 from J, leaving 4 bases between them. The CDR3 spells CASSRLNTEAFF. The DNA of the CDR3 is TGTGCCAGCAGTCGTCTGAACACTGAAGCTTTCTTT.

This clone appeared a single time. The chain uses TRBV5-1 and TRBJ1-2, with D uncertain. V shed 6 bases and J shed 0 bases, with 12 bases lying between them. This CDR3 comprises 14 residues. CDR1 SGHRS and CDR2 YFSETQ come from the germline V gene. This chain's CDR3 is CASNLDRANYGYTF. Written as DNA, the CDR3 is TGCGCCAGCAACCTTGATCGAGCTAACTATGGCTACACCTTC.

V gene TRBV30 combines with J gene TRBJ1-1; possibly TRBD1 for D (5 bases). The CDR3 runs to 15 residues. The V gene's germline CDR1 is GTSNPN and CDR2 SVGIG (reference sequence). V lost 2 bases and J 0 bases, leaving 13 bases between the germline ends. The CDR3 here is CAWSHGGSVNTEAFF. CDR3 DNA sequence: TGTGCCTGGAGTCACGGGGGATCCGTGAACACTGAAGCTTTCTTT.

The V gene is TRBV30, the J gene TRBJ1-1; D not certain. CDR1 GTSNPN and CDR2 SVGIG come from the germline V gene (reference sequence). This CDR3 spans 11 amino acids. V gave up 2 bases and J gave up 8 bases, with 9 bases separating them. For the CDR3, the DNA is TGTGCCTGGAGTTACACCGGGGAAGCTTTCTTT. Protein: CAWSYTGEAFF.

The DNA for the CDR3 is TGCGCCAGCAGCCCGGGACTAGCGGGCTATTCTGGGGTACCCTACGAGCAGTACTTC. This codes for CASSPGLAGYSGVPYEQYF. This rearrangement joins TRBV5-1 to TRBJ2-7, with 12 bases fitting TRBD2. With 4 bases clipped from V and 2 bases from J, the junction kept 16 bases outside the gene matches. CDR1 is SGHRS, CDR2 YFSETQ, per germline. CDR3 length: 19 amino acids.

This clone was seen just once. The chain uses TRBV10-3 and TRBJ1-6, with TRBD1 as a possible D gene (5 bases). Between the trimmed V and J ends, which lost 8 bases and 5 bases, there was a span of 7 bases. The CDR3 has 12 amino acids. CDR1 and CDR2 (germline): ENHRY, SYGVKD. This chain's CDR3 is CAIGGNNSPLHF. In DNA form, the CDR3 reads TGTGCCATCGGGGGGAATAATTCACCCCTCCACTTT.

The V call is TRBV27, the J call TRBJ1-6; D perhaps matches TRBD1 (6 bases). This CDR3 has 16 amino acids. V lost 6 bases, J lost 7 bases, and 19 bases lay in between. CDR1 and CDR2 from the germline V gene are MNHEY and SMNVEV (reference sequence). The CDR3 DNA follows: TGTGCCAGCAGGATCAGGGGACCTCTTTACAATTCACCCCTCCACTTT. Its protein product is CASRIRGPLYNSPLHF.

This rearrangement joins TRBV7-2 to TRBJ2-1, with D maybe TRBD2 (6 bases). Per germline, CDR1 SGHTA and CDR2 FQGNSA. The CDR3 runs 15 residues. The V end was cut by 5 bases, the J end by 3 bases, with 14 bases between. The CDR3 reads CASSTGLASYNEQFF. Written as DNA, the CDR3 is TGTGCCAGCAGCACGGGGCTAGCGAGCTACAATGAGCAGTTCTTC.

The chain combines TRBV5-4 with TRBJ2-3; a possible D gene is TRBD2 (6 bases). CDR1 and CDR2 from the germline V gene are SGHNT and YYREEE (reference sequence). There are 16 residues in the CDR3. Trimming stripped 1 base from V and 1 base from J, with 13 bases between. CDR3 nucleotides: TGTGCCAGCAGCTTGCCTTCAATAGCGGGCACAGATACGCAGTATTTT. This encodes CASSLPSIAGTDTQYF.

V and J are TRBV3-1 (or the pseudogene TRBV3-2) and TRBJ1-5; no reliable D call. The CDR3 totals 14 residues. CDR1 is LGHDT and CDR2 is YNNKEL in the germline V gene (reference sequence). V lost 3 bases to trimming and J lost 0 bases, with 6 bases between them. In nucleotides, the CDR3 is TGTGCCAGCAGCCACAAGCATAGCAATCAGCCCCAGCATTTT. It translates to CASSHKHSNQPQHF.